This record covers a single T cell receptor (beta chain). Its antigen is still unknown. The V gene end was trimmed by 3 bases and the J gene end by 10 bases; junction bases not matched to a gene: 17. Germline assignment: CDR1 SGHRS and CDR2 YFSETQ. The CDR3 is 17 residues long. The data belong to a study of cytomegalovirus exposure and HLA in healthy donors. Findings and limits, study-wide: In a later analysis, TCR beta V- and J-gene trimming showed a link to a missense DCLRE1C variant. Reported performance of the classifier showed diagnosis of cytomegalovirus status with high specificity and sensitivity. The authors listed 180 or so TCR beta chains as cytomegalovirus-associated.

This PCR relied on a set of 60 Vbeta primers and 13 Jbeta primers. Here immunoSEQ multiplex PCR was the method, and the copy in TCRdb shows in-frame clones only, minus some. In the table there are more than 110,000 clones, about four fifths of which are singletons. This receptor was taken from a male donor in good health and CMV-seronegative. The rearrangement links TRBV5-1 to TRBJ2-5, with 11 bases lining up with TRBD2. The sequencing input was PBMCs. The DNA of the CDR3 is TGCGCCAGCAGCTCTACTCTTAGCGGGGGGGCCGGGACTTTCCAGTACTTC. The encoded protein is CASSSTLSGGAGTFQYF.